Below, 19 T cell receptor beta chains from the same sample are listed, as sequenced in a study of T cell changes during pregnancy in multiple sclerosis. Clones were sequenced by immunoSEQ multiplex PCR, and TCRdb holds only the in-frame ones, with some missing. The sample records tens of thousands of clones, over 85% being singletons. Sequences were derived from CD4+ T cells from peripheral blood mononuclear cells, sampled in the first trimester of pregnancy. These receptors were obtained from a female donor with multiple sclerosis, enrolled in a pregnancy study.

V usage is TRBV20-1 and J usage is TRBJ2-1; D is uncertain. From germline, CDR1 is DFQATT and CDR2 SNEGSKA (reference sequence). The CDR3 totals 8 residues. CDR3 loop: CGLNEQFF. CDR3 nucleotides: TGCGGGCTTAATGAGCAGTTCTTC.

The V gene is TRBV5-1, the J gene TRBJ2-7, with TRBD1 matching over 8 bases. V dropped 4 bases and J dropped 3; count of bases not matched to a gene: 9. Germline V gene lookup returns CDR1 SGHRS and CDR2 YFSETQ. CDR3 length: 15 residues. CDR3 sequence (DNA): TGCGCCAGCAGCCCCAGACAGGGGAAAGGCTACGAGCAGTACTTC. This sequence encodes CASSPRQGKGYEQYF.

The rearrangement joins TRBV29-1 to TRBJ1-4, with D possibly TRBD1 on 6 matching bases. CDR3 length: 12 residues. Germline loops: CDR1 SQVTM, CDR2 ANQGSEA. This CDR3 is CAGAPTNEKLFF. The CDR3 DNA follows: TGCGCGGGGGCTCCAACTAATGAAAAACTGTTTTTT.

V usage is TRBV19 and J usage is TRBJ2-3; 8 bases line up with TRBD2. CDR1 and CDR2 (germline): LNHDA, SQIVND (reference sequence). The V segment lost 7 bases and the J segment 0 bases; nucleotides outside the gene matches: 9. The CDR3 is made up of 16 amino acids. CDR3 sequence reads: CASMSGLGTSTDTQYF. The CDR3 nucleotides are TGTGCCAGTATGTCGGGACTAGGAACTAGCACAGATACGCAGTATTTT.

V and J are TRBV15 and TRBJ2-7; 8 bases match TRBD1. Germline assignment: CDR1 LNHNV and CDR2 YYDKDF (reference sequence). V shed 4 bases and J 6 bases; nucleotides not matched to a gene: 2. This CDR3 comprises 12 residues. The DNA of the CDR3 is TGTGCCACCAGCACCGACAGGGGCGAGCAGTACTTC. As protein: CATSTDRGEQYF. Full variable domain (rest looked up from reference TRBV15 and TRBJ2-7): DAMVIQNPRYQVTQFGKPVTLSCSQTLNHNVMYWYQQKSSQAPKLLFHYYDKDFNNEADTPDNFQSRRPNTSFCFLDIRSPGLGDTAMYLCATSTDRGEQYFGPGTRLTVT.

The chain links TRBV15 to TRBJ2-1; perhaps TRBD2 as D (5 bases). The CDR3 spans 16 residues. V shed 3 bases and J shed 8 bases, with 20 bases lying between them. Germline CDR1 reads LNHNV; CDR2 reads YYDKDF (reference sequence). The CDR3 region has the DNA TGTGCCACCAGCAGGTCGGGAAAACTTAGCCGGGATGAGCAGTTCTTC. Translated, it gives CATSRSGKLSRDEQFF.

The rearrangement links TRBV7-8 to TRBJ1-3, with D tentatively TRBD1 (6 bases). The germline V gene encodes CDR1 SGHVS and CDR2 FQNEAQ. Trimming removed 8 bases from V and 1 base from J, with 21 bases in between. This CDR3 contains 17 residues. The CDR3 is CASGAITGTISGNTIYF. CDR3 DNA: TGTGCCAGCGGCGCTATCACAGGGACCATATCTGGAAACACCATATATTTT.

This clone has only one observation. V usage is TRBV28 and J usage is TRBJ2-5; 7 nucleotides align to TRBD2. The J segment lost 2 bases and the V segment lost 7 bases, leaving 4 bases of the junction unmatched. This CDR3 has 13 residues. CDR1 MDHEN and CDR2 SYDVKM come from the germline V gene. The chain's CDR3 is CASTSGAQETQYF. CDR3 bases: TGTGCCAGCACGAGCGGGGCACAAGAGACCCAGTACTTC.

This clone has just one count. CDR3 nucleotides: TGCAGCGTTGAATACGGACAGGGTAATACTAATGAAAAACTGTTTTTT. Its translation is CSVEYGQGNTNEKLFF. The J gene is TRBJ1-4, the V gene TRBV29-1; 8 bases map to TRBD1. Trimming removed 2 bases from V and 2 bases from J; junction bases left unmatched: 7. From germline, CDR1 is SQVTM and CDR2 ANQGSEA. This CDR3 has 16 amino acids.

This clone was detected a few times. This chain connects TRBV28 to TRBJ1-5; the D is unclear. Trimming removed 6 bases at V and 8 bases at J, with 20 bases between. The CDR3 is made up of 15 amino acids. Germline V gene data show CDR1 as MDHEN and CDR2 as SYDVKM. The CDR3 bases are TGTGCCAGCAGGCCTCAAGGACCGGGGAGGGAGCCCCAGCATTTT. Amino acids: CASRPQGPGREPQHF.

The genes are TRBV29-1 and TRBJ2-5, with D possibly TRBD2 on 5 matching bases. V was cut by 3 bases and J by 7 bases, with 18 bases left in between. Germline loops: CDR1 SQVTM, CDR2 ANQGSEA. This CDR3 contains 14 residues. This chain's CDR3 is CSVDFQRSWATQYF. The CDR3 DNA follows: TGCAGCGTTGATTTCCAGCGGTCATGGGCGACCCAGTACTTC.

The rearrangement links TRBV7-9 to TRBJ2-7; D is unclear. Trimming pared 7 bases from V and 3 bases from J, leaving 16 bases between. Germline V gene lookup returns CDR1 SEHNR and CDR2 FQNEAQ (reference sequence). This CDR3 has 14 amino acids. The CDR3 is CASKSNSAVYEQYF. CDR3 DNA: TGTGCCAGCAAGTCAAACAGTGCCGTCTACGAGCAGTACTTC.

The V call is TRBV29-1, the J call TRBJ2-1; 9 bases are shared with TRBD2. Trimming at V came to 5 bases and at J to 7 bases, leaving 6 bases not matched to a gene. Germline V lookup: CDR1 SQVTM, CDR2 ANQGSEA. The CDR3 consists of 13 residues. Here the CDR3 DNA reads TGCAGCGTTTCGGCTAGCGGGAAAAATGAGCAGTTCTTC. This codes for CSVSASGKNEQFF.

The chain is built from TRBV6-5 and TRBJ1-1; D ambiguous. The CDR3 consists of 13 residues. CDR1 MNHEY and CDR2 SVGAGI come from the germline V gene. Trimming shortened V by 5 bases and J by 0 bases, and 7 bases separated the two germline ends. The CDR3 loop reads CASSATMNTEAFF. DNA of the CDR3: TGTGCCAGCAGTGCTACTATGAACACTGAAGCTTTCTTT.

The V gene is TRBV4-2, the J gene TRBJ1-5; D gene uncertain. The V and J ends lost 0 bases and 13 bases respectively, with 19 bases between them. Germline CDR1 reads LGHNA; CDR2 reads YNFKEQ. The CDR3 covers 15 residues. The CDR3 DNA reads TGTGCCAGCAGCCAAGATGTTGGAAGGCCGGCGGAACAGCATTTT. This gives the protein CASSQDVGRPAEQHF.

This sequence joins TRBV7-8 and TRBJ2-5, with a weak D call TRBD1 (5 bases). Germline V lookup: CDR1 SGHVS, CDR2 FQNEAQ. CDR3 length: 13 residues. V gave up 6 bases and J gave up 0 bases, with 8 bases separating them. The CDR3 bases are TGTGCCAGCAGGGGCAGGGACCAAGAGACCCAGTACTTC. Protein: CASRGRDQETQYF.

Here the CDR3 DNA reads TGCGCCAGCAGCCCCCCGGGACAGCTCAACACTGAAGCTTTCTTT. Amino acids: CASSPPGQLNTEAFF. This chain links TRBV5-1 with TRBJ1-1, with 7 bases aligning to TRBD1. The CDR3 loop spans 15 amino acids. The V gene end was trimmed by 4 bases and the J gene end by 2 bases; junction bases not matched to a gene: 8. From germline, CDR1 is SGHRS and CDR2 YFSETQ.

This chain joins TRBV28 and TRBJ1-4, with a possible D match to TRBD1 (6 bases). The V gene lost 5 bases and the J gene lost 8 bases, with 18 bases spanning the gap. This CDR3 comprises 15 residues. The germline CDR1 and CDR2 sequences are MDHEN and SYDVKM. The CDR3 nucleotides read TGTGCCAGCAGTCCCCGGAGGGGGGGCGAGGAAAAACTGTTTTTT. Its protein product is CASSPRRGGEEKLFF.

The chain combines TRBV9 with TRBJ2-3; 13 bases are shared with TRBD2. The V segment lost 0 bases and the J segment 4 bases; nucleotides outside the gene matches: 17. The CDR3 is 21 amino acids. Germline loops: CDR1 SGDLS, CDR2 YYNGEE. The CDR3 sequence is CASSVASGTLGLAGVPDTQYF. Here the CDR3 DNA reads TGTGCCAGCAGCGTAGCTTCCGGGACACTCGGACTAGCGGGAGTCCCAGATACGCAGTATTTT.